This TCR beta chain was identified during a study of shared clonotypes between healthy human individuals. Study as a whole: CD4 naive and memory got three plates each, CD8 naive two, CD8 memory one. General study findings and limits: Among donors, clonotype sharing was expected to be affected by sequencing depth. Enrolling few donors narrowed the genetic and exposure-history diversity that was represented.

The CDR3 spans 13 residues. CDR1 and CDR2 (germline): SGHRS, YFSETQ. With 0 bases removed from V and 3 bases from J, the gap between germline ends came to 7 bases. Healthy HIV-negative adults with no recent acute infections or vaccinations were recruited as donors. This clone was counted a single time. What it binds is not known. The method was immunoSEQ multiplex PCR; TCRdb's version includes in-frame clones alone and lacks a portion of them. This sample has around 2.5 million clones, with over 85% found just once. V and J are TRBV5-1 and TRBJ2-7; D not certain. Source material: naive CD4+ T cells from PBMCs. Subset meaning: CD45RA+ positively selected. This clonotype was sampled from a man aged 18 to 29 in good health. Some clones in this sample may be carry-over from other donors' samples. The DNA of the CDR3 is TGCGCCAGCAGCTTGGGCAGAAACTACGAGCAGTACTTC. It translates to CASSLGRNYEQYF.